The 4 T cell receptor beta chains below all came from one sample that was sequenced in a study of OX40 agonist ivuxolimab in advanced cancers. Measured with immunoSEQ multiplex PCR; TCRdb has only the in-frame clones, and not every one. The data contain tens of thousands of clones, 85% to 90% of them singletons. The input for sequencing was CD4+ or CD8+ T cells sorted from blood, taken in a trial of the OX40 agonist ivuxolimab. The receptors were gathered from an adult with an advanced solid tumor such as melanoma, head and neck, liver or kidney cancer.

A remark on this clone: The same CDR3 arises from other DNA sequences in this sample as well. The chain is built from TRBV6-5 and TRBJ1-3, with no clear D. Trimming took off 7 bases at V and 4 bases at J, with 5 bases between the two ends. This CDR3 region has 11 residues. CDR1 is MNHEY, CDR2 SVGAGI, per germline. CDR3 residues: CASIRGNTIYF. Written as DNA, the CDR3 is TGTGCCAGCATTCGCGGAAACACCATATATTTT.

The sample holds one count of this clone. V usage is TRBV25-1 and J usage is TRBJ1-4; unclear D gene. CDR3 length: 12 amino acids. CDR1 MGHDK and CDR2 SYGVNS come from the germline V gene. The V and J ends lost 6 bases and 3 bases respectively, with 5 bases between them. This CDR3 reads CASSPPNEKLFF. The CDR3, as DNA: TGTGCCAGCAGCCCCCCTAATGAAAAACTGTTTTTT.

The chain carries TRBV5-4 and TRBJ2-5; perhaps TRBD1 as D (6 bases). The end of the DNA aligns better with TRBJ2-7, so the J call may be wrong. Germline CDR1 is SGHNT and CDR2 is YYREEE (reference sequence). The CDR3 is 14 amino acids. DNA of the CDR3: TGTGCCAGCAGCTTAACAGGGCGGGCAAACGAGCAGTACTTC. Translated, it gives CASSLTGRANEQYF.

This clone was seen only a few times. The chain carries TRBV7-7 and TRBJ2-2, with D possibly being TRBD1 (6 bases). V was cut by 1 base and J by 6 bases, with 9 bases left in between. The CDR3 contains 14 residues. Germline loops: CDR1 SSHAT, CDR2 FNYEAQ (reference sequence). In nucleotides, the CDR3 is TGTGCCAGCAGCTTAGAGACAGGCCCCGGGGAGCTGTTTTTT. The encoded protein is CASSLETGPGELFF.